This TCR beta chain appears in the sequencing data of a study of CD8 T cells in ankylosing spondylitis. General observations from the study: For ankylosing spondylitis blood, a TCR beta motif of about eight highly homologous variants appeared characteristic. Disease-linked clones reportedly showed significant enrichment in matched ankylosing spondylitis synovial fluid. Clones that were linked to disease were CD8+ and were relatively rare in peripheral blood. In synovial fluid and blood from reactive arthritis, some motif variants were previously reported.

A remark on this clonotype: Its target is unknown.

The authors made TCR beta libraries by quantitative 5'-RACE with molecular barcodes. TCRdb re-called the 5' RACE reads through MiXCR, storing one row per CDR3 protein. This sample yields about 800,000 distinct CDR3 sequences, of which 10% to 15% are seen a single time; 0.45% to 0.6% belongs to the top ten. Source material: blood, either unsorted or a sorted T cell fraction (not recorded which). The sequence came from a male donor with ankylosing spondylitis.

The CDR3 coding sequence is TGTGCCAGCAGCTTAGCTATTGGGGGTGGAACAGATACGCAGTATTTT. Protein sequence: CASSLAIGGGTDTQYF. V and J are TRBV7-2 and TRBJ2-3; either TRBD1 or TRBD2 may fit D (5 bases each). CDR3 length: 16 amino acids. Germline V gene lookup returns CDR1 SGHTA and CDR2 FQGNSA. V lost 0 bases and J lost 3, with 13 bases in between.